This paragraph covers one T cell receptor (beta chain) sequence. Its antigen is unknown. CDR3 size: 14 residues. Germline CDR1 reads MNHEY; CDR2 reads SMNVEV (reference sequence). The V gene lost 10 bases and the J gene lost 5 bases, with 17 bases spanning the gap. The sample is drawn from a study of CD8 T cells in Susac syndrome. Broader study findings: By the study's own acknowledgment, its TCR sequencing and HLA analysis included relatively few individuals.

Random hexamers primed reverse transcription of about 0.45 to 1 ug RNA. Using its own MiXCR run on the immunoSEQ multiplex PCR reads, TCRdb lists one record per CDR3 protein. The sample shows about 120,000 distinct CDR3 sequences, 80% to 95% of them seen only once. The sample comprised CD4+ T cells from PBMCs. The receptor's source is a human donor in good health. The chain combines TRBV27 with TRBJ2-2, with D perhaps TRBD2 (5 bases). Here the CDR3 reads CATTLSGNTGELFF. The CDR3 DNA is TGTGCCACCACCCTTTCGGGGAATACCGGGGAGCTGTTTTTT.